The 21 T cell receptor beta chains in this list originate from one sample, sequenced in a study of OX40 agonist ivuxolimab in advanced cancers. TCRdb's copy holds only in-frame clones and misses some; the assay was immunoSEQ multiplex PCR. The sample has fewer than 85,000 clones, 92% seen once. Sample: CD4+ or CD8+ T cells sorted from blood, taken in a trial of the OX40 agonist ivuxolimab. These receptors originate from an adult with an advanced solid tumor such as melanoma, head and neck, liver or kidney cancer.

The CDR3 sequence is CASRTSRSSTEAFF. DNA of the CDR3: TGCGCCAGCAGGACTTCGAGATCGTCGACTGAAGCTTTCTTT. The genes are TRBV10-1 and TRBJ1-1; no firm D call. Germline lookup yields CDR1 WNHNN and CDR2 SYGVQD (reference sequence). Trimming took 6 bases from V and 5 from J, leaving 16 bases between them. The CDR3 totals 14 residues.

The chain joins TRBV9 to TRBJ2-3, with 14 bases fitting TRBD2. The V segment lost 3 bases and the J segment 6 bases; nucleotides outside the gene matches: 9. The CDR3 runs 17 residues. Germline lookup yields CDR1 SGDLS and CDR2 YYNGEE. The CDR3 spells CASSDPTTSGGADTQYF. As DNA, the CDR3 is TGTGCCAGCAGCGACCCCACGACTAGCGGGGGGGCCGATACGCAGTATTTT. Looking up the rest from reference TRBV9 and TRBJ2-3 gives the full variable domain: DSGVTQTPKHLITATGQRVTLRCSPRSGDLSVYWYQQSLDQGLQFLIQYYNGEERAKGNILERFSAQQFPDLHSELNLSSLELGDSALYFCASSDPTTSGGADTQYFGPGTRLTVL.

This chain connects TRBV4-1 to TRBJ2-5; D not resolved. V lost 0 bases to trimming and J lost 3 bases, with 8 bases between them. This CDR3 is built from 14 residues. Germline lookup yields CDR1 MGHRA and CDR2 YSYEKL. CDR3 in amino acids: CASSQDPTEETQYF. The CDR3 DNA sequence: TGCGCCAGCAGCCAAGATCCTACAGAAGAGACCCAGTACTTC.

This clone was seen only a few times. This rearrangement joins TRBV9 to TRBJ1-1, with D hard to call. The V end was cut by 4 bases, the J end by 1 base, with 8 bases between. Germline assignment: CDR1 SGDLS and CDR2 YYNGEE. The CDR3 is made up of 13 amino acids. Here the CDR3 reads CASSPGRNTEAFF. CDR3 nucleotide sequence: TGTGCCAGCAGCCCGGGGAGGAACACTGAAGCTTTCTTT.

The chain combines TRBV12-5 with TRBJ2-2; a possible D gene is TRBD1 (5 bases). This CDR3 is built from 15 residues. Trimming took off 0 bases at V and 3 bases at J, with 8 bases between the two ends. Germline V gene data show CDR1 as LGHNT and CDR2 as FRNRAP. The CDR3 sequence is CASGLVGVDTGELFF. The CDR3 DNA follows: TGTGCTAGTGGTTTGGTAGGGGTGGACACCGGGGAGCTGTTTTTT.

This chain connects TRBV29-1 to TRBJ1-2; D unclear. V lost 3 bases and J lost 8, with 13 bases in between. Germline values: CDR1 SQVTM, CDR2 ANQGSEA. The CDR3 covers 12 residues. CDR3 residues: CSVDSTLVGYTF. In nucleotides, the CDR3 is TGCAGCGTTGACTCGACACTAGTGGGCTACACCTTC.

The chain combines TRBV29-1 with TRBJ2-5; TRBD2 matches 12 bases. CDR3 length: 16 amino acids. Germline CDR1 reads SQVTM; CDR2 reads ANQGSEA. The V gene end was trimmed by 3 bases and the J gene end by 5 bases; junction bases not matched to a gene: 10. CDR3 region: CSVDLLAGGRDETQYF. In nucleotides, the CDR3 is TGCAGCGTTGACTTGCTAGCGGGGGGGCGGGATGAGACCCAGTACTTC. The entire variable domain, with the rest obtained from reference TRBV29-1 and TRBJ2-5, is as follows: SAVISQKPSRDICQRGTSLTIQCQVDSQVTMMFWYRQQPGQSLTLIATANQGSEATYESGFVIDKFPISRPNLTFSTLTVSNMSPEDSSIYLCSVDLLAGGRDETQYFGPGTRLLVL.

The rearrangement joins TRBV27 to TRBJ1-2; TRBD1 agrees at 7 bases. CDR1 MNHEY and CDR2 SMNVEV come from the germline V gene (reference sequence). The CDR3 has 14 residues. Germline trimming cut 2 bases from V and 7 bases from J; bases unmatched to any gene: 7. CDR3 sequence reads: CASSLVGGGRGYTF. In nucleotides, the CDR3 is TGTGCCAGCAGTTTAGTTGGAGGGGGCCGTGGCTACACCTTC.

The chain carries TRBV29-1 and TRBJ1-3; possibly TRBD1 for D (5 bases). V gave up 7 bases and J gave up 1 base, with 17 bases separating them. The CDR3 length is 15 residues. The germline V gene encodes CDR1 SQVTM and CDR2 ANQGSEA. CDR3 sequence reads: CSAEVGEVSGNTIYF. CDR3 nucleotide sequence: TGCAGCGCCGAAGTGGGGGAGGTTTCTGGAAACACCATATATTTT.

The chain is built from TRBV7-8 and TRBJ2-7; no reliable D call. Germline-derived CDR1 and CDR2 are SGHVS and FQNEAQ. The CDR3 is made up of 14 amino acids. V gave up 0 bases and J gave up 3 bases, with 9 bases separating them. CDR3 in amino acids: CASSLANSDYEQYF. Written as DNA, the CDR3 is TGTGCCAGCAGCTTAGCTAATTCGGACTACGAGCAGTACTTC.

This CDR3 is CASSCDNPGGYTF. CDR3 DNA: TGTGCCAGCAGTTGCGACAACCCCGGGGGCTACACCTTC. The gene calls are TRBV27 and TRBJ1-2; D uncertain. Germline values: CDR1 MNHEY, CDR2 SMNVEV (reference sequence). V lost 4 bases to trimming and J lost 8 bases, with 14 bases between them. This CDR3 has 13 amino acids.

V gene TRBV16 combines with J gene TRBJ1-1; D is ambiguous. V lost 2 bases and J 1 base, leaving 8 bases between the germline ends. CDR1 is KGHSY and CDR2 is FQNENV in the germline V gene. This CDR3 is 14 amino acids long. CDR3 protein: CASSQGIGNTEAFF. The CDR3 DNA reads as TGTGCCAGCAGCCAAGGGATTGGGAACACTGAAGCTTTCTTT.

The gene calls are TRBV5-1 and TRBJ2-5; 8 bases align to TRBD2. Germline V CDR1 and CDR2: SGHRS, YFSETQ. The V and J ends lost 3 bases and 3 bases, in that order; junction bases with no gene match: 7. This CDR3 is built from 15 residues. CDR3 sequence: CASSYLGLGEETQYF. DNA of the CDR3: TGCGCCAGCAGCTACCTGGGACTAGGGGAAGAGACCCAGTACTTC.

The genes are TRBV7-7 and TRBJ2-2; D uncertain. The CDR3 sequence is 14 residues long. Per germline, CDR1 SSHAT and CDR2 FNYEAQ (reference sequence). Trimming took 2 bases from V and 2 from J, leaving 6 bases between them. The CDR3 here is CASSLLLNTGELFF. In DNA form, the CDR3 reads TGTGCCAGCAGCTTACTACTAAACACCGGGGAGCTGTTTTTT.

The chain recombines TRBV27 with TRBJ1-2, with a tentative D call TRBD1 (5 bases). The CDR3 totals 14 residues. Germline CDR1 is MNHEY and CDR2 is SMNVEV (reference sequence). Trimming removed 3 bases from V and 0 bases from J, with 8 bases in between. The CDR3, as DNA: TGTGCCAGCAGTTTTCAGGGAACTAACTATGGCTACACCTTC. Encoded protein: CASSFQGTNYGYTF.

V and J are TRBV19 and TRBJ2-3; D is possibly TRBD2 (5 bases). V dropped 6 bases and J dropped 0 bases, with 13 bases sitting between them. The CDR3 runs to 15 residues. Germline V lookup: CDR1 LNHDA, CDR2 SQIVND (reference sequence). The CDR3 DNA reads TGTGCCAGTAGGCGGGCAGACTCTAGCACAGATACGCAGTATTTT. This translates into CASRRADSSTDTQYF.

The V and J genes are TRBV19 and TRBJ2-7; D is possibly TRBD2 (6 bases). The germline CDR1 and CDR2 sequences are LNHDA and SQIVND (reference sequence). CDR3 length equals 14 residues. V lost 3 bases, J lost 7 bases, and 16 bases lay in between. The CDR3 here is CASSISSEGLEQYF. In DNA, the CDR3 is TGTGCCAGTAGTATTTCTAGCGAGGGCTTAGAGCAGTACTTC.

The genes are TRBV13 and TRBJ2-7; no definite D call. The CDR3 length is 16 residues. V lost 4 bases, J lost 0 bases, and 16 bases lay in between. Germline CDR1 reads PRHDT; CDR2 reads FYEKMQ (reference sequence). The CDR3 protein is CASSSGRRSSSYEQYF. CDR3 nucleotides: TGTGCCAGCAGCTCCGGTCGACGATCGAGCTCCTACGAGCAGTACTTC.

The chain joins TRBV7-2 to TRBJ2-5; TRBD2 is a possible D gene (5 bases). Trimming cost V 5 bases and J 11 bases, with 18 bases left between them. The CDR3 contains 13 residues. Looked up from germline, CDR1 is SGHTA and CDR2 is FQGNSA. CDR3 DNA sequence: TGTGCCAGCAGCGCCCTGACCCCTAGGGAGCAGTACTTC. Amino acid sequence: CASSALTPREQYF. Using reference TRBV7-2 and TRBJ2-5 for the parts outside the CDR3, the full variable domain is GAGVSQSPSNKVTEKGKDVELRCDPISGHTALYWYRQSLGQGLEFLIYFQGNSAPDKSGLPSDRFSAERTGGSVSTLTIQRTQQEDSAVYLCASSALTPREQYFGPGTRLLVL.

The rearrangement uses TRBV7-6 and TRBJ2-7, with a weak D call TRBD1 (6 bases). The germline CDR1 and CDR2 sequences are SGHVS and FNYEAQ. The CDR3 is 13 residues long. Trimming shortened V by 3 bases and J by 2 bases, and 8 bases separated the two germline ends. The CDR3, as DNA: TGTGCCAGCAGCTTCGGGACAACCTACGAGCAGTACTTC. Translating it yields CASSFGTTYEQYF.

The gene calls are TRBV6-4 and TRBJ2-3, with D uncertain. Germline V lookup: CDR1 MRHNA, CDR2 SNTAGT. Trimming took 2 bases from V and 2 from J, leaving 8 bases between them. This CDR3 is built from 14 residues. In nucleotides, the CDR3 is TGTGCCAGCAGTGACGGTAGTGACACAGATACGCAGTATTTT. This gives the protein CASSDGSDTDTQYF.